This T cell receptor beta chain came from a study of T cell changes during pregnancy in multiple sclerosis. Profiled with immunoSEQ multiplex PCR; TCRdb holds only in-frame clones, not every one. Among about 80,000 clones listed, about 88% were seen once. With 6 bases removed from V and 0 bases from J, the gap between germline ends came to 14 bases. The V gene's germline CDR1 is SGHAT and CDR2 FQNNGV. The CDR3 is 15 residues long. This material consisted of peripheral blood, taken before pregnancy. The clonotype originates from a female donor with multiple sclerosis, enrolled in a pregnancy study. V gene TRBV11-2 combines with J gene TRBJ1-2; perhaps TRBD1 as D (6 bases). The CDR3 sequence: CASRVRDKTNYGYTF. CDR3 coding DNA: TGTGCCAGCAGAGTGAGGGACAAAACTAACTATGGCTACACCTTC. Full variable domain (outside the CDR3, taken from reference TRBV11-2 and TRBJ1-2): EAGVAQSPRYKIIEKRQSVAFWCNPISGHATLYWYQQILGQGPKLLIQFQNNGVVDDSQLPKDRFSAERLKGVDSTLKIQPAKLEDSAVYLCASRVRDKTNYGYTFGSGTRLTVV.